This T cell receptor (beta chain) appears in the sequencing data of a study of CD8+ T cells in alopecia areata. Study-level points and caveats: Greater clonality was observed in lesional scalp samples, especially alopecia totalis/universalis, versus normal scalp.

The CDR3 totals 12 residues. Germline assignment: CDR1 SQVTM and CDR2 ANQGSEA. Unmatched junction bases numbered 1, after V lost 7 bases and J lost 4 bases. cDNA reverse transcribed from extracted RNA served as the sequencing template. TCRdb keeps only in-frame clones here, not all; method: immunoSEQ multiplex PCR. The repertoire consists of about 300,000 clones, with 58% occurring once and the leading ten covering about 1.8%. Noted treatment: oral pan-JAK inhibitor, 5-10 mg twice daily. A few counts support this clone. No antigen is known for it. The origin of this receptor is a human donor with alopecia areata. V usage is TRBV29-1 and J usage is TRBJ2-5, with TRBD2 matching 12 bases. The sequences come from CD4+ T cells sorted from blood, collected at week 24, from a patient treated with tofacitinib. CDR3 region: CSASGGGETQYF. The CDR3 bases are TGCAGCGCTAGCGGGGGGGGAGAGACCCAGTACTTC.